This T cell receptor (beta chain) was captured in a study of blood T cell repertoires in COVID-19. Background on the study: T cells, B-cell-depleted T cells, or PBMCs supplied cDNA or gDNA.

As originally analysed: Reference gene primers were amplified, and this amplification served to estimate nucleated cell counts. Generated by immunoSEQ multiplex PCR, the TCRdb table keeps only in-frame clones and is missing some. V, J and clone size were drawn from that table, and D and trimming were deduced from the DNA. The sample includes over 200,000 clones, approximately 90% of them seen just once. Per the germline V gene, CDR1 is MNHEY and CDR2 is SVGAGI. With V trimmed by 0 bases and J by 4 bases, 6 bases remained unmatched. The CDR3 sequence is 16 residues long. The material sequenced was peripheral blood. This TCR derives from a woman aged 40 to 50 who had recovered from COVID-19. This chain links TRBV6-5 with TRBJ2-1; 7 bases are a match to TRBD1. The CDR3 DNA is TGTGCCAGCAGTTACTCGGCCGGGACAGAGTACAATGAGCAGTTCTTC. Translation gives CASSYSAGTEYNEQFF.